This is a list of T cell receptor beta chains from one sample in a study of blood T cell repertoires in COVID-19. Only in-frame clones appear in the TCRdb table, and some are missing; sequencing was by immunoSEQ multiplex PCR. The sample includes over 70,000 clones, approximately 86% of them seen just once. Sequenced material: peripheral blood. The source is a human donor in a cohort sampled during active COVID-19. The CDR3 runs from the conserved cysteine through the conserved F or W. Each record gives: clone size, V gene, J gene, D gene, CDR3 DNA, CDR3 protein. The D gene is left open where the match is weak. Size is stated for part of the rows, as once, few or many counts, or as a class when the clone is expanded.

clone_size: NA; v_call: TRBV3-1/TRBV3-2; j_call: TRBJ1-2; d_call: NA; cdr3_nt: TGTGCCAGCAGCCAAGTTTACAGTTCCTATGGCTACACCTTC; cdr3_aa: CASSQVYSSYGYTF
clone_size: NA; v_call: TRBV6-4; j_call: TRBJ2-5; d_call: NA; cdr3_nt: TGTGCCAGCAGTGATGGAGAGCCCGTTCAAGAGACCCAGTACTTC; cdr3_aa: CASSDGEPVQETQYF
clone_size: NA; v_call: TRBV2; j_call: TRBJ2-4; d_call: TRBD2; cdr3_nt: TGTGCCAGTGCGACTAGCGTGGACATTCAGTACTTC; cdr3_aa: CASATSVDIQYF
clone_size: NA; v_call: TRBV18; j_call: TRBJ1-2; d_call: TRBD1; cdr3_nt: TGTGCCAGCTCACCACCGGTGGGACAGGGGTCCCTACTAAACTATGGCTACACCTTC; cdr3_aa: CASSPPVGQGSLLNYGYTF
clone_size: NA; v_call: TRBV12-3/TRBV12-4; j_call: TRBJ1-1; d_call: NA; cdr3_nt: TGTGCCAGCAGACGGAGGGAAAACACTGAAGCTTTCTTT; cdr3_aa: CASRRRENTEAFF
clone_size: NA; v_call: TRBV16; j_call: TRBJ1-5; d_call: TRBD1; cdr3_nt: TGTGCCAGCAGCCTGGGACAGGTCCTTGGGTCCCAGCATTTT; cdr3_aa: CASSLGQVLGSQHF
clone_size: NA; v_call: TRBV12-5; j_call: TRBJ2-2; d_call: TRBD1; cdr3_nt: TGTGCTAGTGGGTCGGGACAGGGCAACACCGGGGAGCTGTTTTTT; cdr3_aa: CASGSGQGNTGELFF
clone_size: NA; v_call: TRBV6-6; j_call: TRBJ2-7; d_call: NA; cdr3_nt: TGTGCCAGCAGTTACTCGCAAGCTTCCTACGAGCAGTACTTC; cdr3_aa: CASSYSQASYEQYF
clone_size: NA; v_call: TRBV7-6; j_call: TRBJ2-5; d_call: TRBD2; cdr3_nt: TGTGCCAGCAGCACCGGGATGACTAGCGGGGGTTACCAAGAGACCCAGTACTTC; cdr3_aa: CASSTGMTSGGYQETQYF
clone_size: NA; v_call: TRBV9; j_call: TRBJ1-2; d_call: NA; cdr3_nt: TGTGCCAGCAGCGTAGCGCAGGGCAGGTACTATGGCTACACCTTC; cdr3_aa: CASSVAQGRYYGYTF
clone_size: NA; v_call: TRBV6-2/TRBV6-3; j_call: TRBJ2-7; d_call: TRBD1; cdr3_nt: TGTGCCAGCAGTAGGACAGGGATTTTCGCCGAGCAGTACTTC; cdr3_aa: CASSRTGIFAEQYF
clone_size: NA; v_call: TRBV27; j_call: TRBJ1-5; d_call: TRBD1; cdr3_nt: TGTGCCAGCAGTTTATTGGCGACAGGGGTTGTGAGTCAGCCCCAGCATTTT; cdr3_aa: CASSLLATGVVSQPQHF
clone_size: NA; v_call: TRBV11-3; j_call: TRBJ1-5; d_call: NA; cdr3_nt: TGTGCCAGCAGCTCCGAGGGAGACAATCAGCCCCAGCATTTT; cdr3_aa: CASSSEGDNQPQHF
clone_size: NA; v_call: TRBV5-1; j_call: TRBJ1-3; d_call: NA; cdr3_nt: TGCGCCAGCAGCAGGGACCCGACAGGTTCTGGAAACACCATATATTTT; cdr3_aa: CASSRDPTGSGNTIYF
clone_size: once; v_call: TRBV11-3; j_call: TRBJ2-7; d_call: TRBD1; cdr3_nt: TGTGCCAGCAGCCCCCCGGACAGGGGCTACGAGCAGTACTTC; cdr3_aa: CASSPPDRGYEQYF
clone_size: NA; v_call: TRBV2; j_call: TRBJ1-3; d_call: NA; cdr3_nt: TGTGCCAGCAGACTTACTCGGGGAGCGGGAAACACCATATATTTT; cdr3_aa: CASRLTRGAGNTIYF
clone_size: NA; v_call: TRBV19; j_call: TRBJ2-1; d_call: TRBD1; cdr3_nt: TGTGCCAGTAGTCCCCGGGACAGACAATACAATGAGCAGTTCTTC; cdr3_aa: CASSPRDRQYNEQFF
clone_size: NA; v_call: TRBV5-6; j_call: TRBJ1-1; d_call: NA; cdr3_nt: TGTGCCAGCAGCGCAACGACAGGCCTGAACACTGAAGCTTTCTTT; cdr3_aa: CASSATTGLNTEAFF
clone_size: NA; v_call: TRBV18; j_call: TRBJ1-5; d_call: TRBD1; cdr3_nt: TGTGCCAGCTCACCATTCCAGGGGGATAGCAATCAGCCCCAGCATTTT; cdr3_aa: CASSPFQGDSNQPQHF
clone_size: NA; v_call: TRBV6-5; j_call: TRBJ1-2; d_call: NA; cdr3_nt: TGTGCCAGCAGTCTTGGACAGCCCTCCAACTATGGCTACACCTTC; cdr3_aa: CASSLGQPSNYGYTF
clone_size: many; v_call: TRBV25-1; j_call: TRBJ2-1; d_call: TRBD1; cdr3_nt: TGTGCCAGCACTGGACAGGGGGCCTACAATGAGCAGTTCTTC; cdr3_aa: CASTGQGAYNEQFF
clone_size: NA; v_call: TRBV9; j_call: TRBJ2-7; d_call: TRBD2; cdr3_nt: TGTGCCAGCAGCGTAGCTGGGGCGGGGGGGCCCTACGAGCAGTACTTC; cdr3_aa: CASSVAGAGGPYEQYF
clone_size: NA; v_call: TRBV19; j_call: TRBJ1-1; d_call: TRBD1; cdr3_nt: TGTGCCAGTATCCCGACAGGGTTCACTGAAGCTTTCTTT; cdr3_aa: CASIPTGFTEAFF
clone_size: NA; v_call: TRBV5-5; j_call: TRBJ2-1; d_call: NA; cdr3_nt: TGTGCCAGCAGCTTCCCGGAAATCCGGGGCAATGAGCAGTTCTTC; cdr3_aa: CASSFPEIRGNEQFF
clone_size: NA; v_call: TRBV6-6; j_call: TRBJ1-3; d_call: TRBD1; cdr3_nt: TGTGCCAGCAGTGACAGGGGGCAATCTGGAAACACCATATATTTT; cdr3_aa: CASSDRGQSGNTIYF
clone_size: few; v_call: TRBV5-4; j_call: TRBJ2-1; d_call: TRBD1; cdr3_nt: TGTGCCAGCAGCTTGGAGGGGACAGGACTGAATGAGCAGTTCTTC; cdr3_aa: CASSLEGTGLNEQFF
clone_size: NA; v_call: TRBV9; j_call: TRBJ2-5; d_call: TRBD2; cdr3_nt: TGTGCCAGCAGCGTAGCGTGGGAGGGCCTTGGGGAGACCCAGTACTTC; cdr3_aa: CASSVAWEGLGETQYF
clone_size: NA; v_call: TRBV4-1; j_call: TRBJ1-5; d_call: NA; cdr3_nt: TGCGCCAGCAGCCAAGATAGCAGTTATAGCAATCAGCCCCAGCATTTT; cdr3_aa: CASSQDSSYSNQPQHF
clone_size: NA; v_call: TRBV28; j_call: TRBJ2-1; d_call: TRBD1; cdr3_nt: TGTGCCAGCAGCATAACAGGGGGCACCATGGGTGAGCAGTTCTTC; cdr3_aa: CASSITGGTMGEQFF
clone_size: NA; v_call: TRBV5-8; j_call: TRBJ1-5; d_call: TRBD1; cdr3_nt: TGTGCCAGCAGCCCCGGACAGGGCTCCAATCAGCCCCAGCATTTT; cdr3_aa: CASSPGQGSNQPQHF
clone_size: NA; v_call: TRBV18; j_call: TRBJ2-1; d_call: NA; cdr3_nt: TGTGCCAGCTCCGCCGCCCTCGGGTCGGGCAATGAGCAGTTCTTC; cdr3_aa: CASSAALGSGNEQFF
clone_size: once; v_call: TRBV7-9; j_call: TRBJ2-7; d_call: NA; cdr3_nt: TGTGCCAGCAGCTCCTCATGGAGGGGGCATTTAGACGAGCAGTACTTC; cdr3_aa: CASSSSWRGHLDEQYF
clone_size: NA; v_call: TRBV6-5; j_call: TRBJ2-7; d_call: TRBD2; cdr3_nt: TGTGCCAGCAGTCCGACTAGCGGGAGGGACGAGCAGTACTTC; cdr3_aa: CASSPTSGRDEQYF
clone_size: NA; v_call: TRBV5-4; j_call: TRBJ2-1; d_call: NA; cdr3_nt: TGTGCCAGCAGCTTGGCCCTGGCGGCGGGCAATGAGCAGTTCTTC; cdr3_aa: CASSLALAAGNEQFF
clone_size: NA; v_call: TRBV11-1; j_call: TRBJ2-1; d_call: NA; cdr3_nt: TGTGCCAGCAGCTTGGGGACTCAAACATTCAATGAGCAGTTCTTC; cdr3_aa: CASSLGTQTFNEQFF
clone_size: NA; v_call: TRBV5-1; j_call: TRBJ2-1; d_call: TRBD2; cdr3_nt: TGCGCCAGCAGCTTGCGCCTCTTAGCGGGTAACTACAATGAGCAGTTCTTC; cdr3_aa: CASSLRLLAGNYNEQFF
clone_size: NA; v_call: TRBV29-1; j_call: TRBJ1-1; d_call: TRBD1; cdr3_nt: TGCAGCGGCAACAGGGGCGAAGGGTCTGAAGCTTTCTTT; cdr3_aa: CSGNRGEGSEAFF
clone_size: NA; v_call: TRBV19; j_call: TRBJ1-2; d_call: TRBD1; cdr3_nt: TGTGCCAGCCAAAAGGGACAGGTCCCCTTTTTCTATGGCTACACCTTC; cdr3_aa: CASQKGQVPFFYGYTF
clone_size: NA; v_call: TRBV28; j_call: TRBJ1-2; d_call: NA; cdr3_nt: TGTGCCAGCAGCGAAGGGGCATATGGCTACACCTTC; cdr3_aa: CASSEGAYGYTF
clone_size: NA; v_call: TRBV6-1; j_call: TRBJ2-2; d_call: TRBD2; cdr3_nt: TGTGCCAGCAGTGGGCAATTCAGCGGGATGTACACCGGGGAGCTGTTTTTT; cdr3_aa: CASSGQFSGMYTGELFF
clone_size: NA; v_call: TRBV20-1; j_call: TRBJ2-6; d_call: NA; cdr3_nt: TGCAGTGCTTATGGGGCCAACGTCCTGACTTTC; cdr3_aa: CSAYGANVLTF
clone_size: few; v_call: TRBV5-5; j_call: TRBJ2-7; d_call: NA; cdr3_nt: TGTGCCAGCAGTTATAATTACGAGCAGTACTTC; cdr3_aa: CASSYNYEQYF
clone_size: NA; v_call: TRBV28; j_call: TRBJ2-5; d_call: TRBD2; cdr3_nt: TGTGCCAGCAGTGGGGGACTAGCGGAAGAGACCCAGTACTTC; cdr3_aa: CASSGGLAEETQYF
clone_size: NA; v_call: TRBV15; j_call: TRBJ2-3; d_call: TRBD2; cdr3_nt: TGTGCCACCAGCAGAGGTGGGAGGGGCAAAGGTAGCACAGATACGCAGTATTTT; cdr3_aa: CATSRGGRGKGSTDTQYF
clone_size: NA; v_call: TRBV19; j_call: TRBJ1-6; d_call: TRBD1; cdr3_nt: TGTGCCAGTAGTACGGGCGGACAGGGAAATTCACCCCTCCACTTT; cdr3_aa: CASSTGGQGNSPLHF
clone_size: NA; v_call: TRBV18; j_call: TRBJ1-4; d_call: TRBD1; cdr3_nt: TGTGCCAGCTCCGTGACAGGGGGATCTAATGAAAAACTGTTTTTT; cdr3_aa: CASSVTGGSNEKLFF
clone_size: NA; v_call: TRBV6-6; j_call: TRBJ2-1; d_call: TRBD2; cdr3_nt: TGTGCCAGCAGTTTAGGGACTAGCGGGGACAATGAGCAGTTCTTC; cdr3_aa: CASSLGTSGDNEQFF
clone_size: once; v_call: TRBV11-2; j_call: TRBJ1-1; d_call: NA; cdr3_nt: TGTGCCAGCAGCTTTTGGGGGGAGAACACTGAAGCTTTCTTT; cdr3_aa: CASSFWGENTEAFF
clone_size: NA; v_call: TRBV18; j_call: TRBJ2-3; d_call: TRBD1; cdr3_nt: TGTGCCAGCTCACCGGACAGGGGTGCGCAGTATTTT; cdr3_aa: CASSPDRGAQYF
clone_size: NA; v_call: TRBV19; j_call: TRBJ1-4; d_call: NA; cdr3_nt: TGTGCCTCAAAGCCCCATCAAACTAATGAAAAACTGTTTTTT; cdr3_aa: CASKPHQTNEKLFF
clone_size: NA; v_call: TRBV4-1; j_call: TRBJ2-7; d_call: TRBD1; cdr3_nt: TGCGCCAGCAGCCAAGATTGGGGACAGCCAGAGCAGTACTTC; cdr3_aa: CASSQDWGQPEQYF
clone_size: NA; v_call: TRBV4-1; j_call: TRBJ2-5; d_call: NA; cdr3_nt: TGCGCCAGCAGCCGTTTGGGAGGAGAGACCCAGTACTTC; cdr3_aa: CASSRLGGETQYF
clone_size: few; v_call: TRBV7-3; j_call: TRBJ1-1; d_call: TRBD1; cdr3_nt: TGTGCCAGCAGCTTAAACCCAGGGGGCAACACTGAAGCTTTCTTT; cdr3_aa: CASSLNPGGNTEAFF
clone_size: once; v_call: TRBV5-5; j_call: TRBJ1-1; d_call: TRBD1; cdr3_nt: TGTGCCAGCAGCATAGGACAGGGGACGGGAACTGAAGCTTTCTTT; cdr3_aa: CASSIGQGTGTEAFF
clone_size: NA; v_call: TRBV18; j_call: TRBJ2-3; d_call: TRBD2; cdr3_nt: TGTGCCACCTCGACTAGCGGGATCAGCACAGATACGCAGTATTTT; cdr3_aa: CATSTSGISTDTQYF
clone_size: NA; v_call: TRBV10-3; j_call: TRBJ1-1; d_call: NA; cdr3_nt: TGTGCCAGCATGGACAGCATGAACACTGAAGCTTTCTTT; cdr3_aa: CASMDSMNTEAFF
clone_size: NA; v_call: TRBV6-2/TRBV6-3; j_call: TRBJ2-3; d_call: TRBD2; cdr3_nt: TGTGCCAGCAGCGGGGGACTAGCGGGGCTTTTCGCAGATACGCAGTATTTT; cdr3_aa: CASSGGLAGLFADTQYF
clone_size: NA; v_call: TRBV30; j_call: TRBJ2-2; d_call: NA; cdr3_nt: TGTGCCTGGAGTACATCAGGGACCGGGGAGCTGTTTTTT; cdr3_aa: CAWSTSGTGELFF
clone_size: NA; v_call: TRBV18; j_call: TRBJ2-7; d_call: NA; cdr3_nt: TGTGCCAGCTCACCGAACCCCCAGGGATCCTCCTACGAGCAGTACTTC; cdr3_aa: CASSPNPQGSSYEQYF